This record covers a single TCR beta chain. What antigen it recognizes has not been identified. The record has no base qualities; no much larger clone is one base away. For this chain, trimming is 4 bases at the V end and 8 bases at the J end, and the number of junction bases without a gene match is 3. Counted from cysteine to phenylalanine, this CDR3 has 12 amino acids. The CDR3 DNA has 36 bases and is translated from base 1. In the germline V gene (reference sequence), CDR1 corresponds to LGHDT and CDR2 to YNNKEL. The data originate from a study of blood T cell repertoires in COVID-19 (dated by TCRdb to about 2020). In terms of the full investigation: Collaborator samples came from the United States, Italy and Spain and covered acute and convalescent phases of COVID-19. The material from the prospective study consisted of cDNA or gDNA derived from T cells, B-cell-depleted T cells, or PBMCs. A de-identified subject ID, COVID-19 status, age in years and sex were almost always included in the sample metadata. The dataset comprised deeply sampled blood TCRbeta repertoires from subjects exposed to, actively infected with, or recovered from COVID-19. Where HLA class I and class II types were available, the types were taken from metadata supplied by the sample provider, not from assay-based typing. Samples came from the ongoing ImmuneRACE study (first 160 participants) plus 1,254 subjects from 6 global collaborators. A freely available public database, intended as a resource for researchers studying the immune response to SARS-CoV-2, is where the repertoires were released. Results the study describes overall, beyond this receptor: Clinical and demographic metadata were provided uncurated, with the amount varying by source and participant.

The immunoSEQ Assay, a bias-controlled multiplex PCR, was used to amplify TCRbeta CDR3 regions from genomic DNA. The paper's processing steps were these. The number of nucleated cells in each sample was estimated from the amplification of reference gene primers within the assay. Sequence reads were collapsed and filtered to measure the absolute abundance of every unique TCRbeta CDR3 rearrangement. For each sample, productive Simpson clonality was calculated as the square root of Simpson's diversity index across productive rearrangements. TCRdb took over this immuneACCESS table, retaining in-frame rearrangements with V and J assigned. Such tables are incomplete; in checked studies, under half of the missing clones stem from an unresolved V gene, and the remainder is unexplained. V and J calls plus clone size are reproduced from that table; the DNA served to infer D and trimming. Recorded for this sample are around 130,000 clones; roughly 79% of them occurred a single time. Under 14% of the sample goes to the ten largest clones.

Each collaborating institution followed its own protocols to collect whole blood in K2EDTA tubes. Collaborator samples were shipped for TCRbeta analysis as frozen whole blood, isolated PBMCs, or DNA extracted from either sample type. Sequencing input: peripheral blood. The chain uses TRBV3-1 (or the pseudogene TRBV3-2) and TRBJ1-1; 8 nucleotides in the junction match TRBD1. This TCR derives from a human donor in a cohort sampled during active COVID-19. DNA sequence: TGTGCCAGCAGCCGCGACAGGGGAGAAGCTTTCTTT. Translated, it reads CASSRDRGEAFF.